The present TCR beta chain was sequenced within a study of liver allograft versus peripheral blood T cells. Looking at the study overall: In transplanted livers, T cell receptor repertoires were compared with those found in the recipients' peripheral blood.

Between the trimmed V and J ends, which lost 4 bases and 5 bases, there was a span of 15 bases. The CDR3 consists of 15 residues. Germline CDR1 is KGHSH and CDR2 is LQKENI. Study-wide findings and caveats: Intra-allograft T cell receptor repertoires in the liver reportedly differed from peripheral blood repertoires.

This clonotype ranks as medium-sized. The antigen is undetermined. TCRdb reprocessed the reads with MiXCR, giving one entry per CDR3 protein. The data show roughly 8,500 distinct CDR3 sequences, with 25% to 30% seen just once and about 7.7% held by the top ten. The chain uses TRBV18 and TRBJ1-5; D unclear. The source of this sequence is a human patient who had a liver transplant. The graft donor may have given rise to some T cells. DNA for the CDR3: TGTGCCAGCTCACTGACACGGTTAACTGATCAGCCCCAGCATTTT. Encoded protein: CASSLTRLTDQPQHF.